This TCR beta chain came from a study of monozygotic twins with inflammatory bowel disease (dated by TCRdb to the late 2010s). Looking at the study overall: In total, 28 monozygotic twin pairs made up the full study: 19 Danish pairs, all IBD-discordant, plus nine German pairs, of which four were IBD-concordant and five were IBD-discordant. Disease-associated traits were sought mainly through comparisons between IBD patients and their genetically identical healthy co-twins within discordant pairs. Each individual had, on average, about 151 000 unique TCRalpha sequences and 181 000 unique TCRbeta sequences available for analysis.

Regarding this clonotype: Its antigen has not been determined.

A roughly 2.5 ml peripheral blood sample was drawn into PAXgene tubes per donor and stored at -80°C. Without any T cell sorting, total RNA was extracted from whole blood using the PAXgene blood miRNA kit on an automated QIAcube. Deep TCRalpha and TCRbeta repertoire profiling with unique molecular barcoding was performed on peripheral blood of monozygotic twin pairs concordant or discordant for inflammatory bowel disease. Smoking habits were recorded for all twin pairs, and individuals were classified as current, former or never smokers. The library was produced with 5' RACE. Each TCR library was prepared from about 3,400 ng of total RNA. cDNA was synthesized with SMARTScribe reverse transcriptase in eight separate reactions per sample. During cDNA synthesis, template switching introduced unique molecular identifiers that contained a 6-nucleotide sample barcode. Amplification of TCRalpha and TCRbeta cDNA involved two nested PCRs of 16 and 9 cycles, and each PCR was followed by bead purification. Before amplification, the cDNA was treated with uracil DNA-glycosylase and purified using the QIAquick PCR purification kit. The second PCR was the step at which Illumina TruSeq-compatible adapters and sample-specific barcodes were added. TapeStation and Qubit were used to check library quality and concentration, and 5 ng of each library went into the pool. Sequencing of the pooled libraries was done on an Illumina HiSeq2500 single-index Rapid Run using custom sequencing primers and 2 x 100 bp reads. In the authors' own workflow: UMI-based consensus assembly with MiGEC version 1.2.6 was used to correct PCR and sequencing errors. MiXCR version 2.1.1 handled V(D)J alignment, clonotype assembly and CDR3 extraction. Normalisation of gene usage, clonotype sharing and MAIT/NKT TCR abundance was achieved by analysing the top 1000, 10 000 and 20 000 clonotypes per sample. After downsampling to 27 000 UMIs, diversity was calculated as the inverse Simpson index using the vegan R package. Statistical testing used paired Mann-Whitney U tests on the discordant twin pairs and applied Benjamini-Hochberg correction for multiple testing. Each CDR3 protein sequence appears as one entry after TCRdb reprocessed the reads, and no DNA is included. These V and J calls originate from TCRdb's pipeline instead of the authors' own analysis. The sample table gives about 110,000 distinct CDR3 sequences. Together, the top ten hold 9.5% to 15% of the sample.

Study-wide findings and limitations: No difference in repertoire similarity was observed between concordant and discordant twins, possibly owing to limited statistical power. The analysis was unable to tell different T cell subtypes apart. No single strong signal or clonotype linked to IBD turned up in the results, so the idea that one exists was not supported. Background noise and inter-individual variability may have been introduced into the repertoires by the differing immunosuppressive treatments among patients. IBD patients shared fewer clonotypes with other individuals than healthy twins did, most markedly in patients showing signs of disease activity. A decrease in TCRbeta repertoire diversity, as measured by inverse Simpson index, was observed in IBD patients compared with their healthy co-twins.

Via the germline V gene (reference sequence), CDR1 is DFQATT and CDR2 SNEGSKA. CDR3 length: 11 amino acids, cysteine to phenylalanine. No DNA is recorded. The receptor comes from a human donor with ulcerative colitis or Crohn's disease, or a healthy co-twin of an affected twin (not recorded which). Sequencing input: blood. The V and J genes are TRBV20-1 and TRBJ1-3; TCRdb returns TRBD1, unconfirmable since there is no DNA. The CDR3: CSAAGRNTIYF.